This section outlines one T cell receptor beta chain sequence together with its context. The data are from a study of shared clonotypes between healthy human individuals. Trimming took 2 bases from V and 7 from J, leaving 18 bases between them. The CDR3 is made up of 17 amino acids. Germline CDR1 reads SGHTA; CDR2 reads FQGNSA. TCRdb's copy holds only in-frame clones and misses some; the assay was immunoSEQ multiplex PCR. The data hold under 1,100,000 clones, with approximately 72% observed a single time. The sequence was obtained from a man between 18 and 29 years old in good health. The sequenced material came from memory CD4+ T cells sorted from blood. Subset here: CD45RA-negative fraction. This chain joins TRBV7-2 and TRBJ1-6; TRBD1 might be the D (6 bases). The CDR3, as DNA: TGTGCCAGCAGCTTAATAGCAGGGGCTCAACCCAATTCACCCCTCCACTTT. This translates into CASSLIAGAQPNSPLHF.